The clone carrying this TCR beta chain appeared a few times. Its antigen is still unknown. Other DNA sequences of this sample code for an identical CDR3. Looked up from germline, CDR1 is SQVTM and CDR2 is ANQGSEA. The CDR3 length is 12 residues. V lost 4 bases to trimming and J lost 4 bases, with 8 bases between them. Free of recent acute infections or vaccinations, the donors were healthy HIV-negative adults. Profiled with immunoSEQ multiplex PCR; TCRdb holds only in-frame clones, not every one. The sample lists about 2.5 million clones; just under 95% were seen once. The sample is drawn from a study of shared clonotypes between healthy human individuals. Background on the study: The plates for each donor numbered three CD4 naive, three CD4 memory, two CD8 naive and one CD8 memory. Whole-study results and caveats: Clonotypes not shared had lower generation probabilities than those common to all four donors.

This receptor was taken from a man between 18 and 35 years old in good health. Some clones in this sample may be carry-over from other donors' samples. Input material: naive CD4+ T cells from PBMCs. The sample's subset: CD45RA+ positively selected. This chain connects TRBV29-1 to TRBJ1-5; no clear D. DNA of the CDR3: TGCAGCGTTGGCAGCTCAAATCAGCCCCAGCATTTT. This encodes CSVGSSNQPQHF.